The source of this T cell receptor beta chain is a study of T-cell memory formation after mild COVID-19. Employing constant-segment primers, 5'RACE generated TCR alpha and TCR beta cDNA libraries bearing sample barcodes and UMIs. MiXCR, applied by TCRdb to the 5' RACE reads, yields one record per CDR3 protein. This sample has around 200,000 distinct CDR3 sequences, with about 11% found just once. The table lists this clonotype with a few counts. Its target is not known. The V and J ends lost 0 bases and 10 bases respectively, with 17 bases between them. The CDR3 contains 15 residues. CDR1 and CDR2 from the germline V gene are LGHNA and YSLEER. Findings and limits, study-wide: Clones that contracted from day 15 to 85 were balanced CD4/CD8, while later expanders leaned CD4+. Researchers report contracting CD4+ clones mostly in CM and EM, with CD8+ clones in EMRA.

Sequences were obtained from PBMCs or a T cell subset sorted from them (not recorded which). The J gene is TRBJ2-3, the V gene TRBV4-3, with D possibly matching TRBD2 (6 bases). The sequence derives from a young man who had mild COVID-19 (a few samples of this study predate the infection). Cell type and time point are not known. The CDR3 reads CASSQDYGGPLAQYF. DNA for the CDR3: TGCGCCAGCAGCCAAGATTACGGGGGTCCCCTCGCGCAGTATTTT.